These T cell receptor beta chains were read from a single sample in a study of OX40 agonist ivuxolimab in advanced cancers. Sequencing was performed with immunoSEQ multiplex PCR; in TCRdb, only in-frame clones are kept and a portion is missing. This sample has tens of thousands of clones, with around 90% found just once. Sequenced material: CD4+ or CD8+ T cells sorted from blood, taken in a trial of the OX40 agonist ivuxolimab. The receptors come from an adult with an advanced solid tumor such as melanoma, head and neck, liver or kidney cancer. CDR3s include the opening cysteine and the closing phenylalanine or tryptophan. Each record gives: D gene, clone size, J gene, V gene, CDR3 protein, CDR3 DNA. D genes are given only for firm matches. Expanded clones are given a class, and other clones once, few, many or no size at all.

D: TRBD1
size: .
J: TRBJ2-7
V: TRBV28
CDR3: CASTVGTGTYEQYF
DNA: TGTGCCAGTACTGTCGGGACAGGGACGTACGAGCAGTACTTC

D: TRBD2
size: .
J: TRBJ2-6
V: TRBV19
CDR3: CASSRLAGGVGANVLTF
DNA: TGTGCCAGTAGTAGACTAGCGGGAGGAGTAGGGGCCAACGTCCTGACTTTC

D: .
size: .
J: TRBJ2-2
V: TRBV30
CDR3: CAWSISNTGELFF
DNA: TGTGCCTGGAGCATATCAAACACCGGGGAGCTGTTTTTT

D: .
size: .
J: TRBJ2-1
V: TRBV4-2
CDR3: CASSPIQGGSSYNEQFF
DNA: TGTGCCAGCAGCCCGATACAGGGTGGAAGCTCCTACAATGAGCAGTTCTTC

D: .
size: .
J: TRBJ1-1
V: TRBV20-1
CDR3: CSAYIPAEAFF
DNA: TGCAGTGCCTATATACCTGCAGAAGCTTTCTTT

D: .
size: .
J: TRBJ1-2
V: TRBV9
CDR3: CASRGVTPWGNYGYTF
DNA: TGTGCCAGCCGCGGGGTGACACCCTGGGGCAACTATGGCTACACCTTC

D: TRBD1
size: .
J: TRBJ2-7
V: TRBV6-5
CDR3: CASSYSTDRPTYEQYF
DNA: TGTGCCAGCAGTTACTCGACGGACAGGCCTACCTACGAGCAGTACTTC

D: .
size: .
J: TRBJ2-2
V: TRBV18
CDR3: CASSPDVGELFF
DNA: TGTGCCAGCTCCCCGGACGTCGGGGAGCTGTTTTTT

D: .
size: .
J: TRBJ2-2
V: TRBV5-6
CDR3: CASSLEGGQGTGELFF
DNA: TGTGCCAGCAGCTTGGAAGGGGGGCAAGGCACCGGGGAGCTGTTTTTT

D: .
size: .
J: TRBJ1-2
V: TRBV11-2
CDR3: CASSQDKANYGYTF
DNA: TGTGCCAGCAGCCAAGACAAAGCGAACTATGGCTACACCTTC

D: .
size: .
J: TRBJ1-1
V: TRBV19
CDR3: CASSKGLKTEAFF
DNA: TGTGCCAGTAGTAAGGGACTGAAGACTGAAGCTTTCTTT

D: .
size: once
J: TRBJ2-3
V: TRBV2
CDR3: CASREFSTDTQYF
DNA: TGTGCCAGCAGGGAGTTTAGCACAGATACGCAGTATTTT

D: .
size: .
J: TRBJ2-6
V: TRBV5-4
CDR3: CASSQGGDSGANVLTF
DNA: TGTGCCAGCAGCCAGGGGGGGGACTCTGGGGCCAACGTCCTGACTTTC

D: .
size: .
J: TRBJ2-1
V: TRBV7-9
CDR3: CASSLVRDEQFF
DNA: TGTGCCAGCAGCTTAGTTCGCGATGAGCAGTTCTTC

D: .
size: once
J: TRBJ2-1
V: TRBV5-8
CDR3: CASSLGSASYNEQFF
DNA: TGTGCCAGCAGCTTGGGGAGCGCCTCCTACAATGAGCAGTTCTTC

D: .
size: .
J: TRBJ2-2
V: TRBV12-2
CDR3: CASRLGANTGELFF
DNA: TGTGCAAGTCGCTTAGGAGCGAACACCGGGGAGCTGTTTTTT

D: .
size: .
J: TRBJ1-4
V: TRBV28
CDR3: CASRDRRWDEKLFF
DNA: TGTGCCAGCAGAGACCGGAGGTGGGATGAAAAACTGTTTTTT

D: .
size: .
J: TRBJ1-2
V: TRBV6-6
CDR3: CASSYERKDPYGYTF
DNA: TGTGCCAGCAGTTACGAGAGGAAGGATCCCTATGGCTACACCTTC

D: TRBD2
size: .
J: TRBJ2-5
V: TRBV15
CDR3: CATSRDGGTSGIIQETQYF
DNA: TGTGCCACCAGCAGAGATGGGGGGACTAGCGGGATAATACAAGAGACCCAGTACTTC

D: .
size: .
J: TRBJ1-2
V: TRBV2
CDR3: CASSEAPNYGYTF
DNA: TGTGCCAGCAGTGAGGCACCAAACTATGGCTACACCTTC

D: .
size: .
J: TRBJ2-7
V: TRBV7-9
CDR3: CASSLERRLFEQYF
DNA: TGTGCCAGCAGCTTAGAACGGAGGCTTTTCGAGCAGTACTTC

D: TRBD1
size: few
J: TRBJ1-5
V: TRBV7-9
CDR3: CASSSGTGFQPQHF
DNA: TGTGCCAGCAGCTCTGGGACAGGGTTCCAGCCCCAGCATTTT

D: .
size: .
J: TRBJ2-7
V: TRBV5-1
CDR3: CASSLELTSTYEQYF
DNA: TGCGCCAGCAGCTTGGAACTAACATCGACCTACGAGCAGTACTTC

D: TRBD2
size: .
J: TRBJ2-5
V: TRBV28
CDR3: CASSHPSPGLAGLASQYF
DNA: TGTGCCAGCAGCCATCCTTCCCCCGGACTAGCAGGATTGGCGTCCCAGTACTTC

D: TRBD1
size: once
J: TRBJ2-2
V: TRBV18
CDR3: CASSPWSGQVNTGELFF
DNA: TGTGCCAGCTCACCATGGTCGGGACAGGTTAACACCGGGGAACTGTTTTTT

D: .
size: .
J: TRBJ2-5
V: TRBV7-9
CDR3: CASSLVGRPEPETQYF
DNA: TGTGCCAGCAGCTTAGTGGGCAGACCCGAGCCAGAGACCCAGTACTTC

D: TRBD2
size: .
J: TRBJ2-1
V: TRBV5-6
CDR3: CASSLGLAGIGEQFF
DNA: TGTGCCAGCAGCTTGGGACTAGCGGGCATAGGTGAGCAGTTCTTC

D: .
size: .
J: TRBJ2-1
V: TRBV30
CDR3: CAWSEVGNEQFF
DNA: TGTGCCTGGAGTGAAGTGGGGAATGAGCAGTTCTTC

D: .
size: .
J: TRBJ2-1
V: TRBV7-3
CDR3: CASSPRSGGNNEQFF
DNA: TGTGCCAGCAGCCCCCGGTCCGGGGGCAACAATGAGCAGTTCTTC

D: .
size: .
J: TRBJ2-1
V: TRBV7-2
CDR3: CASSSIASLGKFF
DNA: TGTGCCAGCAGCTCTATTGCCAGCTTGGGGAAGTTCTTC

D: .
size: .
J: TRBJ2-3
V: TRBV30
CDR3: CAWSVHGGDTQYF
DNA: TGTGCCTGGAGTGTACACGGGGGAGATACGCAGTATTTT

D: TRBD2
size: .
J: TRBJ2-7
V: TRBV6-5
CDR3: CASSYSAGRGYEQYF
DNA: TGTGCCAGCAGTTACTCAGCAGGGAGGGGCTACGAGCAGTACTTC

D: TRBD2
size: .
J: TRBJ2-1
V: TRBV11-3
CDR3: CASSFVGLAAEQFF
DNA: TGTGCCAGCAGTTTTGTGGGACTAGCGGCTGAGCAGTTCTTC

D: TRBD1
size: .
J: TRBJ2-1
V: TRBV28
CDR3: CASSSQGASYNEQFF
DNA: TGTGCCAGCAGTTCACAGGGGGCTTCCTACAATGAGCAGTTCTTC

D: .
size: .
J: TRBJ1-4
V: TRBV18
CDR3: CASSPGGEYEKLFF
DNA: TGTGCCAGCTCACCAGGCGGGGAGTATGAAAAACTGTTTTTT

D: .
size: once
J: TRBJ2-7
V: TRBV5-4
CDR3: CASSLELGHSYEQYF
DNA: TGTGCCAGCAGCCTGGAGCTAGGGCATTCCTACGAGCAGTACTTC

D: TRBD2
size: .
J: TRBJ2-7
V: TRBV18
CDR3: CASSPQRGGFSEQYF
DNA: TGTGCCAGCTCACCCCAACGGGGGGGCTTCAGCGAGCAGTACTTC

D: TRBD1
size: .
J: TRBJ2-5
V: TRBV11-3
CDR3: CASSARLYRGLQETQYF
DNA: TGTGCCAGCAGCGCCAGGCTATACAGGGGATTACAAGAGACCCAGTACTTC

D: .
size: .
J: TRBJ2-1
V: TRBV19
CDR3: CASSATAPGGQFF
DNA: TGTGCCAGTAGTGCGACAGCGCCGGGTGGGCAGTTCTTC

D: .
size: .
J: TRBJ1-1
V: TRBV30
CDR3: CAWSFWGGNTEAFF
DNA: TGTGCCTGGAGTTTCTGGGGGGGGAACACTGAAGCTTTCTTT

D: TRBD2
size: .
J: TRBJ2-1
V: TRBV27
CDR3: CASIQLAGGINEQFF
DNA: TGTGCCAGCATCCAACTAGCGGGAGGGATAAATGAGCAGTTCTTC

D: .
size: .
J: TRBJ1-4
V: TRBV6-5
CDR3: CASSFTDTLGGEKLFF
DNA: TGTGCCAGCAGTTTCACCGACACGTTGGGAGGTGAAAAACTGTTTTTT

D: .
size: once
J: TRBJ1-1
V: TRBV5-1
CDR3: CASSPNRAIGGEAFF
DNA: TGCGCCAGCAGCCCGAACAGGGCTATCGGTGGTGAAGCTTTCTTT

D: .
size: once
J: TRBJ2-7
V: TRBV6-6
CDR3: CASSYSPDYEQYF
DNA: TGTGCCAGCAGTTACTCCCCGGACTACGAGCAGTACTTC

D: .
size: .
J: TRBJ2-3
V: TRBV2
CDR3: CASTIGLFTDTQYF
DNA: TGTGCCAGCACTATAGGACTTTTCACAGATACGCAGTATTTT

D: .
size: once
J: TRBJ1-3
V: TRBV7-6
CDR3: CASSLDGGGGNTIYF
DNA: TGTGCCAGCAGCTTAGACGGGGGCGGTGGAAACACCATATATTTT

D: .
size: .
J: TRBJ2-2
V: TRBV5-6
CDR3: CASSLGREGTGELFF
DNA: TGTGCCAGCAGCTTGGGGAGGGAAGGCACCGGGGAGCTGTTTTTT

D: .
size: .
J: TRBJ2-5
V: TRBV7-2
CDR3: CASSLYSGQETQYF
DNA: TGTGCCAGCAGCTTGTATAGCGGCCAAGAGACCCAGTACTTC

D: TRBD2
size: .
J: TRBJ2-7
V: TRBV4-1
CDR3: CASSQRLAIEYEQYF
DNA: TGCGCCAGCAGCCAGAGACTAGCAATTGAGTACGAGCAGTACTTC

D: .
size: .
J: TRBJ1-1
V: TRBV7-9
CDR3: CASSLDQLEAFF
DNA: TGTGCCAGCAGCTTAGACCAGCTTGAAGCTTTCTTT

D: TRBD2
size: once
J: TRBJ2-1
V: TRBV9
CDR3: CASSVGGGSSYNEQFF
DNA: TGTGCCAGCAGCGTAGGTGGCGGGAGCTCCTACAATGAGCAGTTCTTC

D: .
size: once
J: TRBJ2-1
V: TRBV5-1
CDR3: CASSLARYNEQFF
DNA: TGCGCCAGCAGCTTGGCTCGCTACAATGAGCAGTTCTTC

D: TRBD2
size: .
J: TRBJ2-3
V: TRBV11-3
CDR3: CASSPREGLAGGDTQYF
DNA: TGTGCCAGCAGCCCCCGGGAGGGACTAGCGGGAGGGGATACGCAGTATTTT

D: .
size: .
J: TRBJ2-4
V: TRBV7-9
CDR3: CASSSPLRDIQYF
DNA: TGTGCCAGCAGCTCTCCCCTCAGGGACATTCAGTACTTC